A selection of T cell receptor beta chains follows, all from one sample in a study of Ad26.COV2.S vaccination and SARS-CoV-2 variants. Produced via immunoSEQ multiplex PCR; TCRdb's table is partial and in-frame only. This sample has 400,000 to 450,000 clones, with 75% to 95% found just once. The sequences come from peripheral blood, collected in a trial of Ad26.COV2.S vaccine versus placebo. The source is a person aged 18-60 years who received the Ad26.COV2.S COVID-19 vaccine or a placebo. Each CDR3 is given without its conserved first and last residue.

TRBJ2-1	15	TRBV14	ASSQGVGTSGSHEQF
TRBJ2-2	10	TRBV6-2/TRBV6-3	ASSYGLGELF
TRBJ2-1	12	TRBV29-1	SVGGAREGREQF
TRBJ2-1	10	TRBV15	ATSGDAGEQF
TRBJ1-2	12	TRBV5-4	ASSFSTAAIGYT
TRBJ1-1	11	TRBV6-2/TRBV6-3	ASSWGWNTEAF
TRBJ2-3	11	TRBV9	ASSVGSPDTQY
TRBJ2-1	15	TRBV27	ASSSLSLAGDYNEQF
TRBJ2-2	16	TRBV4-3	ASSQELAGGPVTGELF
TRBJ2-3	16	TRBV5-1	ASSLLRVGQGLTDTQY
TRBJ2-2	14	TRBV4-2	ASSQDMGGEVGELF
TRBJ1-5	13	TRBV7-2	ASSLGGTSNQPQH
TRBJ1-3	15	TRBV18	ASSPPATGASGNTIY
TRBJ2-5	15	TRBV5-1	ASSLSLAGGNGETQY
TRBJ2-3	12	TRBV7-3	ASSLGLAADTQY
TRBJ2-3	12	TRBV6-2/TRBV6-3	ASSYPPLGDTQY
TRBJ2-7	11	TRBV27	ATRGQGYNEQY
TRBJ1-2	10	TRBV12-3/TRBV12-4	ASSYGTYGYT
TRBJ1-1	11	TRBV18	ASRQGGNTEAF
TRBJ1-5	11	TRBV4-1	ASSQGQDQPQH
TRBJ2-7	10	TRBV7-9	ASSPVAYEQY
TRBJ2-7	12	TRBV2	ASRVGQGTTEQY
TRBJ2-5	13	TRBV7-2	ASSSGRAIQETQY
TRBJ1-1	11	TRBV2	ASSAQMNTEAF
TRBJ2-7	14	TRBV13	ASSSAAASSSYEQY
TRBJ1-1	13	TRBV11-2	ASSTLTGVRAEAF
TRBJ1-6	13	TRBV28	ASSLGQGGNSPLH
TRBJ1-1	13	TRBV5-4	ASSDSKKVNTEAF
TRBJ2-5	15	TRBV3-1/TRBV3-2	ASTRSLAGAGGETQY
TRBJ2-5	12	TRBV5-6	ASSLSSGLETQY
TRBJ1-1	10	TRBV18	ASSPPAGEAF
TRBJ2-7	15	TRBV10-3	AITRGAGTGESYEQY
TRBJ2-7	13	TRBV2	ASSGRVTQSYEQY
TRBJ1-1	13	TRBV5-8	ASSLTRTGYTEAF
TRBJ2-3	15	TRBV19	ASSILLISGHTDTQY
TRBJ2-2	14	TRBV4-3	ASSQGALGYGGELF
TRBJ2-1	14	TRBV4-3	ASSVGLAGPNNEQF
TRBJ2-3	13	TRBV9	ASSVAAISTDTQY
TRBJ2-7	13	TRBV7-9	ASSPQTGGIYEQY
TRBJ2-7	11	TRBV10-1	ASSETGVYEQY
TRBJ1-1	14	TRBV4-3	ASSQEYEWTNTEAF
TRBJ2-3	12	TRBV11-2	ASSATGGGDTQY
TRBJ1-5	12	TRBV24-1	ATSDLDSNQPQH
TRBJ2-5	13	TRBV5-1	ASSFLGQGGETQY
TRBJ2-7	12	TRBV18	ASSPPVGSYEQY
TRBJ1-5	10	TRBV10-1	ASSEGTQPQH
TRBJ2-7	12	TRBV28	ASSATGPTYEQY
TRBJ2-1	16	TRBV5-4	ASSSGTSGRALYNEQF
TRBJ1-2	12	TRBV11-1	ASSLSGYNYGYT
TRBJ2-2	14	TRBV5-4	ASSPGGSRGQGELF
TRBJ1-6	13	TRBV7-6	ASSLQGALNSPLH
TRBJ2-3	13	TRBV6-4	ASSDSGGSTDTQY
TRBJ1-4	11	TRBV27	ASSLGSRGKLF
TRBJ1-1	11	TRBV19	ASSITSNTEAF
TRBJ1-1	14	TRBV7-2	ASSFSGDVMNTEAF
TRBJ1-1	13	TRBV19	ASSMAGQGATEAF
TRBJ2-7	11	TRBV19	ASSMWGDYEQY
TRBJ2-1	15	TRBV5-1	ASSLVASGTIYNEQF
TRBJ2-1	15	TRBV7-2	ASSLEGRLSSYNEQF
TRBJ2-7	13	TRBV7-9	ASSSPGQGAHEQY